Described below is a single TCR beta chain sequence and its context. Its antigen is not known. Preparation of the TCRbeta library was carried out with unique molecular identifiers. One entry per CDR3 protein, called by TCRdb with MiXCR from the PCR reads. Seen here are about 980,000 distinct CDR3 sequences, about 31% observed once, and the top ten hold 28%. Germline CDR1 reads MDHEN; CDR2 reads SYDVKM. The CDR3 is made up of 15 amino acids. Trimming removed 5 bases at V and 5 bases at J, with 16 bases between. The sample originates from a study of T-cell reconstitution after alpha-beta-depleted transplantation in children. Study-wide results and caveats: It was reported that alpha-beta T cells came from several hundred expanded graft clones (about two months after transplant).

V and J are TRBV28 and TRBJ1-5; the D is unclear. Material: PBMCs, mostly from graft donor cells, obtained 360 days after TCRalphabeta/CD19-depleted stem cell transplant. This receptor was taken from a boy under two years old who had a stem cell transplant for SCID, so the T cells may come from the graft donor. This CDR3 is CASSLTERGYQPQHF. CDR3 nucleotides: TGTGCCAGCAGTCTCACCGAACGGGGATATCAGCCCCAGCATTTT.